This T cell receptor beta chain was obtained from a study of T-cell reconstitution after alpha-beta-depleted transplantation in children. Study-wide findings and caveats: Alpha-beta T cells present about two months after transplant were reported to originate from several hundred expanded graft clones.

Worth noting for this clonotype: Its antigen remains unknown.

CDR1 is SGHTA, CDR2 FQGNSA, per germline. Trimming took off 4 bases at V and 2 bases at J, with 15 bases between the two ends. The CDR3 spans 15 residues. A library of TCRbeta sequences, prepared with unique molecular identifiers, was generated. In TCRdb, the PCR reads were re-called with MiXCR into one record per CDR3 protein. The data show 610,000 or so distinct CDR3 sequences, approximately 30% seen once. The chain joins TRBV7-2 to TRBJ2-7, with D unresolved. This sequence was found in a boy under two years old with Wiskott-Aldrich syndrome, due to receive a stem cell transplant. Sequencing was performed on PBMCs, taken before TCRalphabeta/CD19-depleted stem cell transplant. This CDR3 reads CASSSPGRNPYEQYF. CDR3 sequence (DNA): TGTGCCAGCAGCTCCCCCGGACGGAACCCCTACGAGCAGTACTTC.